This TCR beta chain originates from a study of blood T cell repertoires in COVID-19. This table comes from immunoSEQ multiplex PCR, and its TCRdb copy is limited to in-frame clones, with some not included. This sample carries 80,000 to 90,000 clones, about four fifths of them seen once, and the ten largest clones take more than 2%. The CDR3 extends over 16 amino acids. Germline CDR1 is SNHLY and CDR2 is FYNNEI. The V gene end was trimmed by 3 bases and the J gene end by 1 base; junction bases not matched to a gene: 7. The V and J genes are TRBV2 and TRBJ2-3; 7 bases fit TRBD2. The sequencing input was peripheral blood. The TCR sequence derives from a woman aged 70-85 years with acute or convalescent COVID-19. The CDR3: CASSDGGRGGTDTQYF. CDR3 nucleotides: TGTGCCAGCAGTGATGGGGGACGGGGGGGCACAGATACGCAGTATTTT. The whole variable domain, remainder taken from reference TRBV2 and TRBJ2-3, is EPEVTQTPSHQVTQMGQEVILRCVPISNHLYFYWYRQILGQKVEFLVSFYNNEISEKSEIFDDQFSVERPDGSNFTLKIRSTKLEDSAMYFCASSDGGRGGTDTQYFGPGTRLTVL.